This T cell receptor beta chain was identified in a study of CD8 T cells in ankylosing spondylitis. Researchers built TCR beta libraries using quantitative 5'-RACE with molecular barcodes. TCRdb re-analysed the 5' RACE reads in MiXCR, keeping a single row per CDR3 protein. The sample holds some 840,000 distinct CDR3 sequences; roughly 12% are singletons and the top ten take roughly 0.51%. Germline assignment: CDR1 LNHDA and CDR2 SQIVND (reference sequence). Between the trimmed V and J ends, which lost 1 base and 3 bases, there was a span of 18 bases. This CDR3 region has 18 residues. General study findings and limits: Reportedly, significant enrichment of disease-linked clones occurred in matched ankylosing spondylitis synovial fluid. Earlier authors reported some of these motif variants in reactive arthritis synovial fluid and blood. One TCR beta motif, made up of 7 or 8 highly homologous variants, appeared characteristic of ankylosing spondylitis blood.

This clonotype was counted between two and nine times. Its antigen is unidentified. The TCR originated in a male donor with ankylosing spondylitis. Sequencing was done on a sample of blood, either unsorted or a sorted T cell fraction (not recorded which). J is TRBJ2-2 and V is TRBV19, with D possibly called TRBD1 or TRBD2 (5 bases each). CDR3 sequence: CASSIGGWGNRDTGELFF. CDR3 bases: TGTGCCAGTAGTATAGGGGGCTGGGGGAATCGAGACACCGGGGAGCTGTTTTTT.